This TCR beta chain emerged from a study of beta chain features in type 1 diabetes. Study information: Examination spanned around 100,000,000 sorted cells from all samples. General study points: When Type 1 diabetes patients were examined, their TCRB CDR3s proved moderately but significantly shorter in all four CD4+ subsets.

Sequencing targeted expressed TCRB transcripts, as all isolated RNA had been reverse transcribed. The protocol was immunoSEQ multiplex PCR, while the TCRdb copy is restricted to in-frame clones and leaves out a portion. Of about 360,000 clones in the sample, around 12% are singletons; the top ten hold 0.0095% to 0.012%. This clone was seen more than once but under ten times. Its antigen is unknown. Sequenced input: naive CD4+ T cells from blood. This TCR came from a woman aged 18-35 years with type 1 diabetes.

The CDR3 region has the DNA TGTGCCAGCTCACCAACAACAGATACGCAGTATTTT. Protein sequence: CASSPTTDTQYF. The V gene is TRBV18, the J gene TRBJ2-3, with unresolved D. Germline V gene sequence: CDR1 KGHSH, CDR2 LQKENI. The CDR3 extends over 12 amino acids. Trimming pared 2 bases from V and 3 bases from J, leaving 3 bases between.